This T cell receptor beta chain was captured in a study of CD8 T cell repertoires and HIV-1 epitope variants. Study-level information: Separate wells received one of Twenty-five Gag or Nef variant peptides.

Study conclusions and caveats: Beta chains alone show antigen proliferation, not cytokine profile or function.

This clone is a singleton in its sample. Its antigen is unknown. The CDR3 is made up of 15 amino acids. The germline CDR1 and CDR2 sequences are MGHRA and YSYEKL. Trimming took off 2 bases at V and 0 bases at J, with 10 bases between the two ends. Sequencing of TCR beta CDR3 used immunoSEQ survey depth. TCRdb keeps only in-frame clones here, not all; method: immunoSEQ multiplex PCR. The top ten clones hold 43% of a sample with 5,500 or so clones, about 65% of them seen once. The sequence was obtained from a male donor with HIV. Source material: cultured CD8+ T cells derived from PBMCs. V is TRBV4-1 and J is TRBJ1-1; TRBD1 is a possible D gene (6 bases). This chain's CDR3 is CASSQTGTMNTEAFF. The CDR3, as DNA: TGCGCCAGCAGCCAAACCGGGACAATGAACACTGAAGCTTTCTTT.